The sequence of this TCR beta chain was determined in a study of regulatory T cells in long-lasting Graves disease. This clonotype was detected ten times or more. Noted time point: newly diagnosed GD, antithyroid drugs for less than 3 months. Construction of the TCR library relied on RNA isolated from PBMCs. In germline, CDR1 is MNHNS, CDR2 SASEGT. The CDR3 totals 17 residues. V was shortened by 7 bases and J by 2 bases, with 21 bases between the two germline ends. Arm-PCR of CDR3 regions and iRepertoire HTBI primers were the basis on which TCR beta libraries were built. In the authors' methods: The identification of about 66 TRBV and 11 to 15 TRBJ segments was made across samples. From the multiplex PCR reads, TCRdb called clonotypes with MiXCR, one entry per CDR3 protein. None of the V and J calls come from the authors' own analysis; TCRdb made them. In the table there are 350,000 to 500,000 distinct CDR3 sequences, 11% to 15% of which are singletons.

The same data also went into a second study, on T cells in Graves' hyperthyroidism and ophthalmopathy. That source notes: A model built on 13 V-J features separated ophthalmopathy from stable hyperthyroidism.

The chain is built from TRBV6-1 and TRBJ1-5; a weak D match, TRBD1 (5 bases). Material: peripheral blood mononuclear cells (PBMCs), obtained at new diagnosis, from a patient treated with antithyroid drugs. The clonotype comes from a woman aged 45 to 65 with Graves disease. CDR3 sequence: CASTVPAKGRGNQPQHF. CDR3 in DNA: TGTGCCAGCACCGTGCCGGCCAAGGGCAGGGGCAATCAGCCCCAGCATTTT.